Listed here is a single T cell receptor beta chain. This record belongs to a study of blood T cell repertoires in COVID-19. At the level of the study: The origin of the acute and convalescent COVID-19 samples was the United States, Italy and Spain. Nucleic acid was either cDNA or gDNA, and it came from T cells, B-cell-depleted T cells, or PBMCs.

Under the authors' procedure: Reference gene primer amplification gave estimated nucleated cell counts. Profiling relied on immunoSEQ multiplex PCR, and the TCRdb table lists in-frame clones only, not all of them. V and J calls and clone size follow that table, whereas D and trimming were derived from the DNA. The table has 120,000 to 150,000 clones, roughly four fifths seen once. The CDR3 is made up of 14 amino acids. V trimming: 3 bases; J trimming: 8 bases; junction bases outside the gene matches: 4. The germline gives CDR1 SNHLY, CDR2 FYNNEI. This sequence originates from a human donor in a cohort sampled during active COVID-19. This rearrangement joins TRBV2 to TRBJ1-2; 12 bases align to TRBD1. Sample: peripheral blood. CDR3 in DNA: TGTGCCAGCAGTGAGGGACAGGGGGCATGGGGCTACACCTTC. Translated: CASSEGQGAWGYTF.